This TCR beta chain is from a study of beta chain features in type 1 diabetes listed by TCRdb under 2018. In terms of the full investigation: No differences in mean age, gender distribution, total cell number or subset yield were found between patients and healthy donors. A total of approximately 110,000,000 sorted cells were examined across all samples, and a strong correlation was observed between cell number per subset and RNA yield. The study compared TCRB repertoires of sorted circulating CD4+ T cell subsets between recently diagnosed type 1 diabetes patients and matched healthy donors. Naive and central memory subsets were obtained from all 30 or so donors, but regulatory and stem cell-like memory subsets were isolated from only 8 patients and roughly eight healthy donors. The study at large found these results: Naive, central memory and regulatory TCRB repertoires appeared to be more similar among patients than among healthy donors. Type 1 diabetes patients showed a moderate but significant shortening of TCRB CDR3 length in all four CD4+ subsets. Shorter templates might have been favored by PCR, but patient and control samples were amplified and corrected together, so both groups would have been affected equally by any skew. Because cDNA rather than genomic DNA was sequenced, highly expressing activated cells could have been over-represented, although no difference in activation and CD3 levels was found between groups. Fewer insertions and more nucleotide deletions at VDJ recombination sites were observed in patients with type 1 diabetes, implying thymic rearrangement abnormalities. Because the HLA sub-analyses included only small numbers of individuals, any influence of HLA type on TCRB rearrangement was left unresolved.

Trimming removed 6 bases from V and 6 bases from J; the gene matches leave 0 bases unexplained. The germline V gene gives CDR1 as MGHDK and CDR2 as SYGVNS. The CDR3 holds 11 amino acids from the cysteine to the phenylalanine. Just the 33-base CDR3 DNA is kept, in frame starting at base 1. This clone was counted many times. Its antigen remains unidentified. No base-level quality is on record; no much larger clone is a single base apart. Each donor gave one peripheral blood draw, averaging roughly 100 mL, which was collected into heparinised tubes. Using a panel that included CD45RO, CCR7, CD25, CD127, CD95 and CD27, naive, central memory, regulatory and stem cell-like memory CD4+ T cells were sorted on a BD FACSAria II. Every sorted population had a purity above 98%. PBMCs were isolated immediately by Lymphoprep density gradient centrifugation and stained directly without culture. So that batch effects would be minimized, each experiment stained and sorted samples in pairs, pairing one healthy donor with one patient.

The High Capacity cDNA Reverse Transcription Kit was used to reverse transcribe all of the isolated RNA, meaning that expressed TCRB transcripts were what got sequenced. Deep immunoSEQ sequencing was applied to naive, central memory and regulatory T cell samples, giving an average of roughly 3.3 million total reads per sample. Sorted cells were lysed in RLT buffer and RNA was extracted with DNase-treated RNeasy Micro or Mini kits, depending on cell number. Each cell subset was processed on its own to prevent cross-contamination, while patient and healthy donor samples were processed together. The immunoSEQ multiplex PCR was used to amplify TCRB sequences from cDNA, generating 87-bp fragments that spanned the CDR3 region. The amplicons were sequenced using the Illumina HiSeq platform. The authors' pipeline ran thus. PCR bias was computationally corrected using synthetic template baselines, reads within Hamming distance 2 were collapsed, and singletons that could not be merged were discarded. Reads were aligned to IMGT to assign V, D and J genes, CDR3 length, and insertions or deletions at six rearrangement sites. Within each subset, clonotype counts were normalized to sorted cell number, after which true diversity and Gini coefficients were computed with the tcR R package. The overlap coefficient, calculated on TCRB nucleotide sequences, was used to measure repertoire sharing. TCRdb stores this immuneACCESS table with in-frame sequences only. Part of the clones is absent; in the studies checked, under half of the shortfall reflects unresolved V genes, and no reason is known for the rest. That table gives V, J and clone size, and the DNA gave D and trimming. This sample is represented by roughly 160,000 clones; around 8% of them were singletons. Of the sample, approximately 0.56% falls within the top ten clones.

The TCR comes from a woman younger than 35 with type 1 diabetes. The sequenced sample consisted of central memory CD4+ T cells from blood. The rearrangement combines TRBV25-1 with TRBJ2-7, with TRBD1 matching 9 junction bases. The CDR3 protein is CASRQGAEQYF. The base sequence is TGTGCCAGCAGACAGGGGGCCGAGCAGTACTTC.